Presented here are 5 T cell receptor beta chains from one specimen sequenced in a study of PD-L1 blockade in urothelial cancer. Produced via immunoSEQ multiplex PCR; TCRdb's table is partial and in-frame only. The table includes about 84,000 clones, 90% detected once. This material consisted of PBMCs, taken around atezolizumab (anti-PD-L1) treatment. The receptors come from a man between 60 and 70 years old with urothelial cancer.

This CDR3 reads CASSPEDRQGGYTF. Written as DNA, the CDR3 is TGTGCCAGCAGCCCTGAAGACAGGCAGGGTGGCTACACCTTC. This chain links TRBV4-2 with TRBJ1-2, with D possibly being TRBD1 (6 bases). The CDR3 loop spans 14 amino acids. Germline CDR1 LGHNA, CDR2 YNFKEQ. V was trimmed by 4 bases and J by 7 bases, leaving 16 bases between them.

The CDR3 loop is CASSFEWGPYEQYF. The CDR3 nucleotides read TGTGCCAGCAGCTTTGAATGGGGCCCCTACGAGCAGTACTTC. This chain connects TRBV7-2 to TRBJ2-7; a weak D match, TRBD1 (5 bases). The CDR3 is 14 amino acids. The V and J ends lost 3 bases and 2 bases respectively, with 11 bases between them. The germline CDR1 and CDR2 sequences are SGHTA and FQGNSA. The full variable domain, rest sourced from reference TRBV7-2 and TRBJ2-7, is GAGVSQSPSNKVTEKGKDVELRCDPISGHTALYWYRQSLGQGLEFLIYFQGNSAPDKSGLPSDRFSAERTGGSVSTLTIQRTQQEDSAVYLCASSFEWGPYEQYFGPGTRLTVT.

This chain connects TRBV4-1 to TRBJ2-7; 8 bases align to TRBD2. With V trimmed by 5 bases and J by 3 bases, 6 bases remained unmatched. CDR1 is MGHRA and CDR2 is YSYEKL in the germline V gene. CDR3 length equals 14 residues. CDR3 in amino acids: CASSSPGLVYEQYF. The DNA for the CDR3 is TGCGCCAGCAGCTCTCCGGGACTAGTCTACGAGCAGTACTTC.

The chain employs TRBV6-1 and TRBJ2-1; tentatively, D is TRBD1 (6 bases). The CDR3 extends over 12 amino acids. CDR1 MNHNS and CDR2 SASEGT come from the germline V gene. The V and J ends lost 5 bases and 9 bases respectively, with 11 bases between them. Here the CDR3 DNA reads TGTGCCAGCAGTCGGGACATCAGTGAGCAGTTCTTC. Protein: CASSRDISEQFF.

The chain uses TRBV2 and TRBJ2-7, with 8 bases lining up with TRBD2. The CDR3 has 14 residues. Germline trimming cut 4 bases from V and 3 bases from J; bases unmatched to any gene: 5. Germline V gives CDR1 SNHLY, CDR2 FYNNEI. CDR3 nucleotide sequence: TGTGCCAGCAGTGCTAGTAGCGGGGTCTACGAGCAGTACTTC. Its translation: CASSASSGVYEQYF.